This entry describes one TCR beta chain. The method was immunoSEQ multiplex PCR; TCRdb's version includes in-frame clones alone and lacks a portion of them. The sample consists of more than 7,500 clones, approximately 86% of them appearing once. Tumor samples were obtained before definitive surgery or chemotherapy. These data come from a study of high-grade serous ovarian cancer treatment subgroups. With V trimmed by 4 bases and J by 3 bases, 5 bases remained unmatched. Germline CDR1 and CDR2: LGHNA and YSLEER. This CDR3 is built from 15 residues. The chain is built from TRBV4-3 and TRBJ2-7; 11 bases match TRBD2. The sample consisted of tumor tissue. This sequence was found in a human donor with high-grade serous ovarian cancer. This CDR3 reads CASSPGLAGIYEQYF. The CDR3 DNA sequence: TGCGCCAGCAGCCCAGGACTAGCGGGTATCTACGAGCAGTACTTC.